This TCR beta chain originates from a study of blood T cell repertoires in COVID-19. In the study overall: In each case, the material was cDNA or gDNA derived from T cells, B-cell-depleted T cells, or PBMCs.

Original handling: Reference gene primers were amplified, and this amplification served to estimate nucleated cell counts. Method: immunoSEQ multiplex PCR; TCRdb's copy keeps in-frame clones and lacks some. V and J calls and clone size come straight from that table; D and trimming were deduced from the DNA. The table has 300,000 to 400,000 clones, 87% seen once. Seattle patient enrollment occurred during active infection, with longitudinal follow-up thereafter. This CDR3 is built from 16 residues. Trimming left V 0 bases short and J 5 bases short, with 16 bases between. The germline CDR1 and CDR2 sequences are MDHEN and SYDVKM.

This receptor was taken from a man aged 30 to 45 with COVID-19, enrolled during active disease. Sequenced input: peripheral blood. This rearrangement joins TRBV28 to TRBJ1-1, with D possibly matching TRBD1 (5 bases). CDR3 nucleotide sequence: TGTGCCAGCAGTTTATGGTCGGGACTCGGTGGGACTGAAGCTTTCTTT. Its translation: CASSLWSGLGGTEAFF. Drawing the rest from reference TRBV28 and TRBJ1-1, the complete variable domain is DVKVTQSSRYLVKRTGEKVFLECVQDMDHENMFWYRQDPGLGLRLIYFSYDVKMKEKGDIPEGYSVSREKKERFSLILESASTNQTSMYLCASSLWSGLGGTEAFFGQGTRLTVV.